Listed below are T cell receptor beta chains from one sample, sequenced in a study of blood T cell repertoires in COVID-19. Clones were sequenced by immunoSEQ multiplex PCR, and TCRdb holds only the in-frame ones, with some missing. The data contain more than 90,000 clones, roughly 86% of them seen just once; the ten biggest clones take up approximately 4%. Sample: peripheral blood. The receptor set was obtained from a man between 40 and 49 years old with acute or convalescent COVID-19. Each CDR3 is given with its conserved first and last residue. The D gene is left open where the match is weak. The size entry is marked missing in some rows and otherwise reads once, few, many or a size class.

>TRBD2|.|TRBJ2-3|TRBV20-1
TGCAGTGCTAGTAGCGGGGGGACAGATACGCAGTATTTT
CSASSGGTDTQYF
>.|.|TRBJ1-1|TRBV3-1/TRBV3-2
TGTGCCAGCAGCCCCTGGGACAACGATAAAGCTTTCTTT
CASSPWDNDKAFF
>TRBD2|.|TRBJ2-1|TRBV7-2
TGTGCCAGCAGCTTAGTTAGCGGGAGTTCAAATGAGCAGTTCTTC
CASSLVSGSSNEQFF
>.|.|TRBJ1-5|TRBV9
TGTGCCAGCAGCTCCAGGGATGGTGGCAATCAGCCCCAGCATTTT
CASSSRDGGNQPQHF
>.|.|TRBJ1-1|TRBV7-7
TGTGCCAGCAGCTCGACAGTGAACACTGAAGCTTTCTTT
CASSSTVNTEAFF
>TRBD2|few|TRBJ2-1|TRBV24-1
TGTGCCACCAGCCGGGACTATAACAATGAGCAGTTCTTC
CATSRDYNNEQFF
>.|once|TRBJ2-3|TRBV11-2
TGTGCCAGCAGCTTAGTGGGTTTGAGGACTCGCACAGATACGCAGTATTTT
CASSLVGLRTRTDTQYF
>.|.|TRBJ2-5|TRBV5-6
TGTGCCAGCAGTGTGGAGGGTCCCCGCCGGGAGACCCAGTACTTC
CASSVEGPRRETQYF
>TRBD2|.|TRBJ2-5|TRBV9
TGTGCCAGCAGCGTAGATAGCGGGAGATTTGGCACCCAGTACTTC
CASSVDSGRFGTQYF
>TRBD1|.|TRBJ1-2|TRBV12-5
TGTGCTAGTGGTTTGGTGTCACCGGGACAGCCTAACTATGGCTACACCTTC
CASGLVSPGQPNYGYTF
>TRBD1|.|TRBJ1-1|TRBV5-6
TGTGCCAGCAGCTTCCGGACAGGGGGCCTCGGGTTGAACACTGAAGCTTTCTTT
CASSFRTGGLGLNTEAFF
>TRBD1|.|TRBJ2-1|TRBV5-6
TGTGCCAGCAGCTTGGGACAGGGGAGCAACAATGAGCAGTTCTTC
CASSLGQGSNNEQFF
>.|.|TRBJ1-4|TRBV19
TGTGCCAGTAGTGAGTCCTCTAATGAAAAACTGTTTTTT
CASSESSNEKLFF
>TRBD1|.|TRBJ2-5|TRBV19
TGTGCCAGTAGTCCAGGGGGCGCATCAGAGACCCAGTACTTC
CASSPGGASETQYF
>TRBD1|.|TRBJ2-1|TRBV5-1
TGCGCCAGCAGCTTGGTAGAGGGGGCCAATGAGCAGTTCTTC
CASSLVEGANEQFF
>TRBD1|.|TRBJ1-5|TRBV16
TGTGCCAGCAGCCCAGACGGACAGGGGGCTCCCCCTCAGCCCCAGCATTTT
CASSPDGQGAPPQPQHF
>.|once|TRBJ2-1|TRBV7-2
TGTGCCAGCAGCTCCCGAGGTAGCCTGGTAGGCGGGAATGAGCAGTTCTTC
CASSSRGSLVGGNEQFF
>.|.|TRBJ1-2|TRBV20-1
TGCAGTGCTGGGGAGGCTGGCTACACCTTC
CSAGEAGYTF
>.|.|TRBJ2-5|TRBV5-1
TGCGCCAGCAGCTTCTTTCCGGGGGAAGAGACCCAGTACTTC
CASSFFPGEETQYF
>.|.|TRBJ1-6|TRBV9
TGTGCCAGCAGCCCCCGGGGGGGGAATAGTTCACCCCTCCACTTT
CASSPRGGNSSPLHF
>.|once|TRBJ1-4|TRBV25-1
TGTGCCAGCAGGGACAGACTGAATGAAAAACTGTTTTTT
CASRDRLNEKLFF
>.|.|TRBJ2-5|TRBV30
TGTGCCTGGAGTGTTTCAGGGGTTGGAGAGACCCAGTACTTC
CAWSVSGVGETQYF
>.|.|TRBJ1-2|TRBV4-3
TGCGCCAGCAGCCAGAGGCGAGGCTGGTATGGCTACACCTTC
CASSQRRGWYGYTF
>TRBD1|.|TRBJ1-2|TRBV4-2
TGTGCCAGCAGCCGAGGGGGGACAGGGGATGGCTACACCTTC
CASSRGGTGDGYTF
>TRBD2|.|TRBJ2-5|TRBV12-5
TGTGCTAGTGGTTTGGGCGAGCGGGAGGGACAAGAGACCCAGTACTTC
CASGLGEREGQETQYF
>.|once|TRBJ2-7|TRBV7-9
TGTGCCAGCAGCTTAGCCTCTAGCTCTTACTCCTACGAGCAGTACTTC
CASSLASSSYSYEQYF
>TRBD1|.|TRBJ1-1|TRBV2
TGTGCCAGCAGTGCTCGACAGGGGGTTACTGAAGCTTTCTTT
CASSARQGVTEAFF
>.|.|TRBJ1-3|TRBV9
TGTGCCAGCAGCTCACTCGGGGGGTCTGGAAACACCATATATTTT
CASSSLGGSGNTIYF
>.|.|TRBJ1-1|TRBV7-6
TGTGCCAGCAGCGGGCAGACAGATATGAACACTGAAGCTTTCTTT
CASSGQTDMNTEAFF
>TRBD1|once|TRBJ1-4|TRBV18
TGTGCCAGCTCTCCGGGGACAGGGGGCCTTAATGAAAAACTGTTTTTT
CASSPGTGGLNEKLFF
>TRBD1|.|TRBJ2-7|TRBV6-2/TRBV6-3
TGTGCCAGCAGCGAAAACCGGGGGACAGGCCCCTACGAGCAGTACTTC
CASSENRGTGPYEQYF